Following are 29 T cell receptor beta chains from one sample sequenced in a study of shared clonotypes between healthy human individuals (dated by TCRdb to 2020 to 2021). Library prep was done by the immunoSEQ multiplex PCR assay. Drawn from immuneACCESS, this table holds only the in-frame rearrangements with V and J called that TCRdb kept. Clones are partly lost; checked studies trace under half to an unresolved V gene and leave the rest unexplained. Within this sample are around 700,000 clones, with around 78% of them counted one time only. The ten largest clonotypes hold around 1.8% of the sample. The sequenced sample was memory CD4+ T cells sorted from blood. Reading the label with the study, this specimen's cell subset or site is: CD45RA-negative fraction. These receptors were taken from a woman in her twenties or thirties in good health.

A few counts support this clone. The chain joins TRBV27 to TRBJ1-1; no firm D call. Trimming took 6 bases from V and 10 from J, leaving 18 bases between them. The CDR3 has 13 amino acids. CDR1 and CDR2 (germline): MNHEY, SMNVEV (reference sequence). DNA of the CDR3: TGTGCCAGCAGCCATACAGCGGAATTTCGAGCTTTCTTT. Translated: CASSHTAEFRAFF.

The genes are TRBV5-6 and TRBJ2-3, with TRBD2 as a possible D gene (6 bases). Trimming removed 4 bases from V and 1 base from J, with 19 bases in between. The length of the CDR3 is 17 residues. In germline, CDR1 is SGHDT, CDR2 YYEEEE. The chain's CDR3 is CASSPRLIAAGTDTQYF. DNA of the CDR3: TGTGCCAGCAGCCCAAGATTGATAGCGGCGGGCACAGATACGCAGTATTTT.

This clone appeared many times. This rearrangement joins TRBV4-2 to TRBJ1-3; the D gene is possibly TRBD1 (5 bases). The CDR3 covers 14 residues. Trimming pared 1 base from V and 7 bases from J, leaving 11 bases between. Germline loops: CDR1 LGHNA, CDR2 YNFKEQ. In DNA, the CDR3 is TGTGCCAGCAGCCAAGTGGGGGGTACCAACACCATATATTTT. Translation: CASSQVGGTNTIYF.

This clone was detected a few times. Within the sample, other DNA sequences also encode this same CDR3. The chain is built from TRBV5-1 and TRBJ2-2; 9 positions agree with TRBD2. Looked up from germline, CDR1 is SGHRS and CDR2 is YFSETQ. With V trimmed by 0 bases and J by 6 bases, 6 bases remained unmatched. The CDR3 covers 16 residues. The CDR3 sequence is CASSLGLAGVAGELFF. The CDR3 coding sequence is TGCGCCAGCAGCTTGGGATTAGCGGGAGTGGCCGGGGAGCTGTTTTTT.

This clone was seen a handful of times. The rearrangement joins TRBV27 to TRBJ2-1; 10 nucleotides agree with TRBD1. V dropped 5 bases and J dropped 7; count of bases not matched to a gene: 14. The CDR3 loop spans 17 amino acids. The germline V gene encodes CDR1 MNHEY and CDR2 SMNVEV (reference sequence). The CDR3 loop is CASSIRTGGFPGNEQFF. CDR3 nucleotides: TGTGCCAGCAGTATCCGGACAGGGGGTTTCCCGGGTAATGAGCAGTTCTTC.

The CDR3, as DNA: TGTGCCAGCAGCTCCCGACCGGGACTAGCCTCCTACGAGCAGTACTTC. As protein: CASSSRPGLASYEQYF. The rearrangement links TRBV13 to TRBJ2-7, with TRBD2 matching over 9 bases. Trimming cost V 4 bases and J 0 bases; bases outside gene matches: 7. The CDR3 covers 16 residues. The germline CDR1 and CDR2 sequences are PRHDT and FYEKMQ (reference sequence).

The gene calls are TRBV4-1 and TRBJ2-5; D may be TRBD2 (6 bases). The CDR3 extends over 18 amino acids. Germline V gene data show CDR1 as MGHRA and CDR2 as YSYEKL. V was cut by 4 bases and J by 2 bases, with 23 bases left in between. The CDR3 region is CASSPTPSGAGGQETQYF. CDR3 sequence (DNA): TGCGCCAGCAGCCCTACCCCTTCCGGGGCCGGGGGTCAAGAGACCCAGTACTTC.

A single count supports this clone. The CDR3 region is CASSYSGANEKLFF. The CDR3 nucleotides read TGTGCCAGCAGCTACAGCGGGGCTAATGAAAAACTGTTTTTT. The genes are TRBV7-9 and TRBJ1-4; D gene unclear. V shed 4 bases and J shed 3 bases, with 9 bases lying between them. Germline CDR1 reads SEHNR; CDR2 reads FQNEAQ (reference sequence). This CDR3 is built from 14 residues.

A word on this clone: This same CDR3 is encoded by further DNA sequences in the sample. The chain is built from TRBV28 and TRBJ2-3; D uncertain. Germline CDR1 reads MDHEN; CDR2 reads SYDVKM. With 2 bases removed from V and 3 bases from J, the gap between germline ends came to 6 bases. This CDR3 contains 13 residues. The CDR3 DNA reads TGTGCCAGCAGTTTACCCGGGACAGATACGCAGTATTTT. Protein: CASSLPGTDTQYF.

The V call is TRBV18, the J call TRBJ1-5, with D unclear. CDR1 is KGHSH, CDR2 LQKENI, per germline. V lost 6 bases and J lost 4, with 13 bases in between. This CDR3 is built from 14 residues. The CDR3 region has the DNA TGTGCCAGCTCGTCAGAGGCGGTAAATCAGCCCCAGCATTTT. Amino acids: CASSSEAVNQPQHF.

This clone was recorded a few times. CDR3 loop: CASSPVAAGANVLTF. In DNA, the CDR3 is TGTGCCAGCTCCCCGGTGGCAGCTGGGGCCAACGTCCTGACTTTC. This sequence joins TRBV18 and TRBJ2-6; D call uncertain. The CDR3 has 15 amino acids. Germline CDR1 reads KGHSH; CDR2 reads LQKENI. Trimming cost V 6 bases and J 2 bases, with 11 bases left between them.

The chain employs TRBV2 and TRBJ1-4; D gene ambiguous. The ends were cut back, 10 bases at V and 3 bases at J, with 12 bases in the middle. Germline lookup yields CDR1 SNHLY and CDR2 FYNNEI. This CDR3 spans 13 amino acids. The CDR3 spells CATRTRPNEKLFF. The CDR3 DNA follows: TGTGCCACCCGGACCCGCCCTAATGAAAAACTGTTTTTT.

The V gene is TRBV9, the J gene TRBJ1-4, with 9 nucleotides matching TRBD1. CDR1 and CDR2 from the germline V gene are SGDLS and YYNGEE. The CDR3 contains 15 residues. The V and J ends lost 4 bases and 5 bases, in that order; junction bases with no gene match: 6. The CDR3 DNA is TGTGCCAGCAGCTCCCGGGACAGGGAAAATGAAAAACTGTTTTTT. As protein: CASSSRDRENEKLFF.

The chain links TRBV27 to TRBJ2-3; no clear D. Between the trimmed V and J ends, which lost 4 bases and 7 bases, there was a span of 9 bases. The CDR3 is 12 amino acids. CDR1 is MNHEY and CDR2 is SMNVEV in the germline V gene (reference sequence). Here the CDR3 reads CASSSQRNTQYF. The CDR3 DNA reads as TGTGCCAGCAGTTCCCAGAGGAATACGCAGTATTTT.

The gene calls are TRBV28 and TRBJ1-2; D not resolved. The germline V gene encodes CDR1 MDHEN and CDR2 SYDVKM. V gave up 2 bases and J gave up 5 bases, with 6 bases separating them. This CDR3 has 12 amino acids. DNA for the CDR3: TGTGCCAGCAGTTTACCTTGGTATGGCTACACCTTC. It is translated as CASSLPWYGYTF.

The V gene is TRBV11-2, the J gene TRBJ2-7, with D uncertain. This CDR3 spans 15 amino acids. The V and J ends lost 0 bases and 1 base respectively, with 10 bases between them. Germline V gene sequence: CDR1 SGHAT, CDR2 FQNNGV. The CDR3 loop reads CASSLDRTASYEQYF. DNA of the CDR3: TGTGCCAGCAGCTTAGACCGGACCGCGTCCTACGAGCAGTACTTC.

V and J are TRBV28 and TRBJ2-7; 7 bases are shared with TRBD2. This CDR3 has 20 amino acids. Germline V gene lookup returns CDR1 MDHEN and CDR2 SYDVKM. V lost 1 base and J lost 2; bases outside the gene matches: 20. CDR3 nucleotide sequence: TGTGCCAGCAGTTTATTTGGGCCTAGCGGTCGGCGTCGGAGGCCCTACGAGCAGTACTTC. This gives the protein CASSLFGPSGRRRRPYEQYF.

The V call is TRBV6-1, the J call TRBJ1-2, with D possibly being TRBD1 (6 bases). The CDR3 totals 15 residues. V was pared by 4 bases and J by 1 base, with 13 bases between. Per germline, CDR1 MNHNS and CDR2 SASEGT. CDR3 amino acids: CASSVGQGNNYGYTF. In nucleotides, the CDR3 is TGTGCCAGCAGTGTCGGCCAGGGGAATAACTATGGCTACACCTTC.

This chain uses TRBV13 with TRBJ2-1; no clear D. V gave up 2 bases and J gave up 8 bases, with 7 bases separating them. CDR1 and CDR2 (germline): PRHDT, FYEKMQ (reference sequence). The CDR3 runs to 12 residues. CDR3 coding DNA: TGTGCCAGCAGCTTAACGAGGCATGAGCAGTTCTTC. It encodes CASSLTRHEQFF.

The chain has TRBV21-1 and TRBJ2-1. TRBV21-1 represents a pseudogene. The CDR3 covers 11 residues. The CDR3 DNA reads as TGTGCCAGCAGCAAAGCGAGGGGTGGGTTCTTC. Residues: CASSKARGGFF.

This clone appeared a few times. Given a much more abundant clone one base away, this may be a read error. Other DNA sequences in this sample translate to the same CDR3. The chain links TRBV2 to TRBJ1-1; maybe TRBD1 (6 bases). V lost 6 bases and J 2 bases, leaving 10 bases between the germline ends. The length of the CDR3 is 13 residues. Per germline, CDR1 SNHLY and CDR2 FYNNEI. CDR3 amino acids: CASSPQGNTEAFF. The CDR3 DNA reads TGTGCCAGCAGCCCACAGGGAAACACTGAAGCTTTCTTT.

The CDR3, as DNA: TGTGCCAGCAGCTCACCCGGACAGGGTCGATACAATGAGCAGTTCTTC. The encoded protein is CASSSPGQGRYNEQFF. This chain joins TRBV11-2 and TRBJ2-1, with 8 bases identical to TRBD1. The germline CDR1 and CDR2 sequences are SGHAT and FQNNGV. The J segment lost 4 bases and the V segment lost 4 bases, leaving 9 bases of the junction unmatched. CDR3 length: 16 amino acids.

This clone appeared many times. The J gene is TRBJ2-7, the V gene TRBV28, with D uncertain. This CDR3 is built from 15 residues. The ends were cut back, 4 bases at V and 0 bases at J, with 13 bases in the middle. From germline, CDR1 is MDHEN and CDR2 SYDVKM. The CDR3 loop is CASSSPPKTSYEQYF. In DNA, the CDR3 is TGTGCCAGCAGTTCGCCCCCGAAGACCTCCTACGAGCAGTACTTC.

The chain employs TRBV7-2 and TRBJ2-5; no reliable D call. Deletions cut 1 base from V and 6 bases from J, with 0 bases between. Germline loops: CDR1 SGHTA, CDR2 FQGNSA. The CDR3 is made up of 10 amino acids. The CDR3 nucleotides read TGTGCCAGCAGCTTAGAGACCCAGTACTTC. It yields the protein CASSLETQYF.

The chain joins TRBV6-5 to TRBJ1-1, with 7 bases aligning to TRBD1. The ends lost 5 bases at V and 0 bases at J; junction bases unmatched: 6. Germline V gene lookup returns CDR1 MNHEY and CDR2 SVGAGI. The CDR3 loop spans 15 amino acids. This CDR3 reads CASSLTGAMNTEAFF. CDR3 sequence (DNA): TGTGCCAGCAGTCTCACAGGGGCTATGAACACTGAAGCTTTCTTT.

The chain combines TRBV7-6 with TRBJ2-7; D is possibly TRBD1 (6 bases). CDR1 SGHVS and CDR2 FNYEAQ come from the germline V gene. Trimming took off 1 base at V and 0 bases at J, with 13 bases between the two ends. The CDR3 has 16 amino acids. The CDR3 is CASSLVTGTNSYEQYF. CDR3 coding DNA: TGTGCCAGCAGCTTAGTTACCGGGACAAACTCCTACGAGCAGTACTTC. The whole variable domain, filled in from reference TRBV7-6 and TRBJ2-7, reads GAGVSQSPRYKVTKRGQDVALRCDPISGHVSLYWYRQALGQGPEFLTYFNYEAQQDKSGLPNDRFSAERPEGSISTLTIQRTEQRDSAMYRCASSLVTGTNSYEQYFGPGTRLTVT.

This clone was observed once. The sample carries other DNA sequences with the same CDR3. The gene calls are TRBV6-1 and TRBJ1-3; perhaps TRBD1 as D (5 bases). This CDR3 comprises 14 residues. V was clipped by 3 bases and J by 0 bases, with 6 bases between them. Germline values: CDR1 MNHNS, CDR2 SASEGT. CDR3 amino acids: CASSERGSGNTIYF. CDR3 nucleotide sequence: TGTGCCAGCAGTGAGAGGGGCTCTGGAAACACCATATATTTT.

The J gene is TRBJ2-7, the V gene TRBV27; TRBD2 matches 12 bases. CDR3 size: 15 residues. Germline V CDR1 and CDR2: MNHEY, SMNVEV (reference sequence). V dropped 7 bases and J dropped 5; count of bases not matched to a gene: 9. The CDR3 loop is CASKFRLAGANEQYF. The CDR3 DNA follows: TGTGCCAGCAAATTTAGACTAGCGGGAGCCAACGAGCAGTACTTC.

V usage is TRBV10-2 and J usage is TRBJ2-1; 10 bases map to TRBD1. In germline, CDR1 is WSHSY, CDR2 SAAADI. The junction had 8 bases not matched to a gene; V was cut back by 8 bases and J by 7 bases. The CDR3 runs 14 residues. This CDR3 reads CASCWGTGDNEQFF. The CDR3 region has the DNA TGCGCCAGCTGCTGGGGGACAGGGGATAATGAGCAGTTCTTC.